This T cell receptor (beta chain) was obtained from a study of breast tumors, draining lymph nodes, adjacent tissues. TCRdb processed the multiplex PCR reads anew with MiXCR; each CDR3 protein has one entry. The sample yields some 85,000 distinct CDR3 sequences, about 27% seen once. The CDR3 loop spans 13 amino acids. J lost 2 bases, V lost 8 bases, and 4 bases had no gene match. Samples came from axillary lymph nodes draining the breast cancer. This chain links TRBV12-3 or TRBV12-4 with TRBJ1-2; the match to TRBD1 covers 8 bases. The sequencing input was axillary lymph node tissue. The TCR was taken from a female donor with breast cancer. Some clones in this sample may be carry-over from other donors' samples. This CDR3 is CASRGQGNYGYTF. Written as DNA, the CDR3 is TGTGCCAGCCGTGGACAGGGCAACTATGGCTACACCTTC.